This passage covers 2 T cell receptor beta chains from one sample sequenced in a study of blood T cell repertoires in COVID-19. This table comes from immunoSEQ multiplex PCR, and its TCRdb copy is limited to in-frame clones, with some not included. The sample has nearly 350,000 clones, approximately 90% seen once. Sequenced input: peripheral blood. These receptors all come from a woman younger than 35 who had recovered from COVID-19.

The chain couples TRBV29-1 to TRBJ1-2; TRBD1 agrees at 7 bases. V was pared by 2 bases and J by 2 bases, with 5 bases of the junction left unmatched. The V gene's germline CDR1 is SQVTM and CDR2 ANQGSEA. CDR3 size: 14 residues. This CDR3 reads CSVERAGGNYGYTF. Here the CDR3 DNA reads TGCAGCGTTGAAAGGGCAGGGGGGAACTATGGCTACACCTTC.

The CDR3: CASSYIRGRETQYF. The CDR3 DNA follows: TGTGCCAGCAGTTACATCAGGGGCCGAGAGACCCAGTACTTC. This chain uses TRBV6-5 with TRBJ2-5; tentatively, D is TRBD1 (6 bases). Trimming cost V 2 bases and J 4 bases, with 11 bases left between them. Germline-derived CDR1 and CDR2 are MNHEY and SVGAGI. This CDR3 spans 14 amino acids.